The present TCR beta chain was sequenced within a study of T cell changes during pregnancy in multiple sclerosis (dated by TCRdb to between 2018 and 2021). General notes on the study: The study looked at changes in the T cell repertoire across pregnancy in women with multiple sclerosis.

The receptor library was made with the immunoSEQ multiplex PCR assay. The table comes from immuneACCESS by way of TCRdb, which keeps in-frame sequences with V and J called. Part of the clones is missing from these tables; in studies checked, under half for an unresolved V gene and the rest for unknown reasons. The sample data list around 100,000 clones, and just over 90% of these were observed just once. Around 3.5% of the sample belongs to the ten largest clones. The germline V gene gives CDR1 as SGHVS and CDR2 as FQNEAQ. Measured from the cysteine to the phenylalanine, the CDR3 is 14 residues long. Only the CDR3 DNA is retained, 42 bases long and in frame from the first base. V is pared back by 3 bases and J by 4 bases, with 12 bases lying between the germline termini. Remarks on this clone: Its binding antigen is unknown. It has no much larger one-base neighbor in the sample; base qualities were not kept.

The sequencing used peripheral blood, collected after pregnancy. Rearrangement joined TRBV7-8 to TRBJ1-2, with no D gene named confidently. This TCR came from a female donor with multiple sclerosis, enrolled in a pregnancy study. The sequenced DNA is TGTGCCAGCAGCTTGAGTGGTAAACTCTATGGCTACACCTTC. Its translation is CASSLSGKLYGYTF. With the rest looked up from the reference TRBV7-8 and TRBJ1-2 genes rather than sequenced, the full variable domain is GAGVSQSPRYKVAKRGQDVALRCDPISGHVSLFWYQQALGQGPEFLTYFQNEAQLDKSGLPSDRFFAERPEGSVSTLKIQRTQQEDSAVYLCASSLSGKLYGYTFGSGTRLTVV.